Presented here are 26 T cell receptor beta chains from one specimen sequenced in a study of technical replicates of blood from a handful of donors (dated 2017 in TCRdb). The library came from the immunoSEQ multiplex PCR assay. TCRdb provides this immuneACCESS table in a form limited to in-frame rearrangements. Some clones are lacking; in checked studies, under half of them reflect an unresolved V gene, and why the rest are absent is not known. The sample table contains 70,000 to 85,000 clones; only one count was recorded for around 97% of them. The ten largest clonotypes hold more than 0.15% of the sample. The sequenced sample was T cells isolated from PBMCs. The receptors originated from a human donor in good health.

V and J are TRBV5-6 and TRBJ1-2, with 10 bases aligning to TRBD1. The J segment lost 8 bases and the V segment lost 4 bases, leaving 5 bases of the junction unmatched. Germline V gene lookup returns CDR1 SGHDT and CDR2 YYEEEE. The CDR3 is made up of 13 amino acids. CDR3 region: CASSRGTGVGYTF. The DNA of the CDR3 is TGTGCCAGCAGCCGAGGGACAGGGGTAGGCTACACCTTC.

V and J are TRBV5-1 and TRBJ2-3, with a possible D match to TRBD2 (6 bases). CDR1 is SGHRS, CDR2 YFSETQ, per germline. Deletions cut 4 bases from V and 5 bases from J, with 14 bases between. The CDR3 extends over 14 amino acids. CDR3 region: CASSPGSLGDTQYF. In nucleotides, the CDR3 is TGCGCCAGCAGCCCCGGGAGTTTGGGAGATACGCAGTATTTT.

The genes are TRBV5-4 and TRBJ2-6, with no clear D. Germline values: CDR1 SGHNT, CDR2 YYREEE (reference sequence). The CDR3 consists of 16 residues. V was shortened by 0 bases and J by 1 base, with 8 bases between the two germline ends. CDR3 DNA sequence: TGTGCCAGCAGCTTGGTCGGCGGTTCTGGGGCCAACGTCCTGACTTTC. It encodes CASSLVGGSGANVLTF.

In nucleotides, the CDR3 is TGTGCCAGCAGTCCGGGACAGTATACTTATGGCTACACCTTC. Translating gives CASSPGQYTYGYTF. The chain recombines TRBV6-5 with TRBJ1-2; TRBD1 matches 7 bases. The CDR3 length is 14 residues. Germline lookup yields CDR1 MNHEY and CDR2 SVGAGI. The ends lost 5 bases at V and 5 bases at J; junction bases unmatched: 8.

The chain couples TRBV7-9 to TRBJ2-1; D ambiguous. Germline V gene data show CDR1 as SEHNR and CDR2 as FQNEAQ (reference sequence). Trimming took 5 bases from V and 3 from J, leaving 5 bases between them. The CDR3 totals 12 residues. The CDR3 reads CASSLYYNEQFF. DNA of the CDR3: TGTGCCAGCAGCCTGTACTACAATGAGCAGTTCTTC.

The rearrangement joins TRBV6-1 to TRBJ2-1; 16 bases match TRBD2. Trimming at V came to 6 bases and at J to 14 bases, leaving 7 bases not matched to a gene. Germline CDR1 MNHNS, CDR2 SASEGT. CDR3 size: 14 residues. CDR3: CASRTTGLAGGKFF. For the CDR3, the DNA is TGTGCCAGCAGAACCACGGGACTAGCGGGAGGGAAGTTCTTC.

This clone appeared once. The genes are TRBV5-5 and TRBJ2-7, with D perhaps TRBD1 (7 bases). With 2 bases removed from V and 3 bases from J, the gap between germline ends came to 21 bases. The CDR3 contains 17 residues. From germline, CDR1 is SGHKS and CDR2 YYEKEE (reference sequence). CDR3 sequence (DNA): TGTGCCAGCAGCTTAAGTGATGGAGGGGGCGTCGACTACGAGCAGTACTTC. This sequence encodes CASSLSDGGGVDYEQYF.

The J gene is TRBJ2-7, the V gene TRBV28; D is undetermined. In germline, CDR1 is MDHEN, CDR2 SYDVKM. The CDR3 is made up of 14 amino acids. Trimming stripped 11 bases from V and 2 bases from J, with 19 bases between. CDR3: CAFPMLLEAYEQYF. In nucleotides, the CDR3 is TGTGCCTTCCCCATGCTCTTAGAGGCCTACGAGCAGTACTTC.

This clone was observed a single time. The genes are TRBV29-1 and TRBJ2-2, with D possibly TRBD2 on 7 matching bases. The CDR3 is 14 amino acids. V was pared by 7 bases and J by 2 bases, with 14 bases between. Germline CDR1 SQVTM, CDR2 ANQGSEA. The CDR3 protein is CSAWWGGNTGELFF. The CDR3 nucleotides read TGCAGCGCCTGGTGGGGGGGCAACACCGGGGAGCTGTTTTTT.

The gene calls are TRBV19 and TRBJ1-4, with a weak D call TRBD1 (6 bases). This CDR3 has 15 residues. Trimming left V 5 bases short and J 5 bases short, with 15 bases between. Germline loops: CDR1 LNHDA, CDR2 SQIVND (reference sequence). Written as DNA, the CDR3 is TGTGCCAGTAGTTCCACAGGGTCGTGGAATGAAAAACTGTTTTTT. Translation: CASSSTGSWNEKLFF.

This chain joins TRBV6-1 and TRBJ2-7, with D possibly TRBD1 on 6 matching bases. CDR3 length: 15 amino acids. V shed 9 bases and J shed 2 bases, with 20 bases lying between them. Germline CDR1 and CDR2: MNHNS and SASEGT. The CDR3, as DNA: TGTGCCAGGAACGGGACACCTTTTGTTCCCTACGAGCAGTACTTC. Its translation is CARNGTPFVPYEQYF.

The sample holds one count of this clone. The chain has TRBV13 and TRBJ2-6; the match to TRBD1 covers 11 bases. V shed 3 bases, J shed 2 bases, and the junction held 6 bases outside the gene matches. The CDR3 spans 18 residues. Germline values: CDR1 PRHDT, CDR2 FYEKMQ (reference sequence). The CDR3 loop is CASSFRTGGAAGANVLTF. Here the CDR3 DNA reads TGTGCCAGCAGCTTTAGGACAGGGGGCGCGGCTGGGGCCAACGTCCTGACTTTC.

The chain employs TRBV10-3 and TRBJ2-1; 7 bases are a match to TRBD1. Losses at the gene ends were 6 bases for V and 4 bases for J; bases not matched to a gene: 9. The length of the CDR3 is 15 residues. Germline assignment: CDR1 ENHRY and CDR2 SYGVKD. CDR3 sequence (DNA): TGTGCCATCAGGAAGACAGGGCTAAATTACAATGAGCAGTTCTTC. The encoded protein is CAIRKTGLNYNEQFF.

CDR3 protein: CAISESRGWDEKLFF. CDR3 in DNA: TGTGCCATCAGTGAGTCTAGAGGATGGGATGAAAAACTGTTTTTT. The chain employs TRBV10-3 and TRBJ1-4; D is unclear. Germline V CDR1 and CDR2: ENHRY, SYGVKD. V lost 0 bases to trimming and J lost 6 bases, with 11 bases between them. This CDR3 comprises 15 residues.

CDR3 loop: CASSRDLRRGYGYTF. The DNA for the CDR3 is TGTGCCAGCAGCCGCGACCTTCGCAGGGGGTATGGCTACACCTTC. This chain links TRBV7-9 with TRBJ1-2; 7 positions agree with TRBD1. Per germline, CDR1 SEHNR and CDR2 FQNEAQ (reference sequence). This CDR3 has 15 amino acids. The junction had 11 bases not matched to a gene; V was cut back by 5 bases and J by 5 bases.

The chain combines TRBV5-1 with TRBJ1-1; D is unclear. V was pared by 4 bases and J by 4 bases, with 14 bases between. This CDR3 has 14 residues. Germline CDR1 reads SGHRS; CDR2 reads YFSETQ. Here the CDR3 reads CASSVGRGITEAFF. Here the CDR3 DNA reads TGCGCCAGCAGCGTCGGACGAGGGATCACTGAAGCTTTCTTT.

The chain is built from TRBV19 and TRBJ1-2; D not resolved. The CDR3 loop spans 13 amino acids. Trimming cost V 2 bases and J 8 bases, with 12 bases left between them. The germline V gene has CDR1 LNHDA and CDR2 SQIVND (reference sequence). CDR3 sequence reads: CASSIWGVGGYTF. CDR3 in DNA: TGTGCCAGTAGTATATGGGGAGTTGGAGGCTACACCTTC.

The rearrangement links TRBV4-1 to TRBJ1-4; 7 positions match TRBD1. Per germline, CDR1 MGHRA and CDR2 YSYEKL. This CDR3 is 16 amino acids long. V gave up 2 bases and J gave up 5 bases; unmatched junction bases: 8. The CDR3 DNA reads TGCGCCAGCAGCCAACTTGGACAGGCCTTAAATGAAAAACTGTTTTTT. It is translated as CASSQLGQALNEKLFF.

This chain uses TRBV29-1 with TRBJ1-1, with D maybe TRBD1 (5 bases). Germline lookup yields CDR1 SQVTM and CDR2 ANQGSEA. The CDR3 loop spans 15 amino acids. Trimming pared 1 base from V and 3 bases from J, leaving 15 bases between. The chain's CDR3 is CSVEVLGVLDTEAFF. The CDR3 DNA reads TGCAGCGTTGAAGTGCTAGGGGTCCTAGACACTGAAGCTTTCTTT. Based on the CDR3 plus reference TRBV29-1 and TRBJ1-1, the full variable domain is SAVISQKPSRDICQRGTSLTIQCQVDSQVTMMFWYRQQPGQSLTLIATANQGSEATYESGFVIDKFPISRPNLTFSTLTVSNMSPEDSSIYLCSVEVLGVLDTEAFFGQGTRLTVV.

The gene calls are TRBV6-6 and TRBJ1-1; D remains ambiguous. The CDR3 length is 14 residues. Germline-derived CDR1 and CDR2 are MNHNY and SVGAGI (reference sequence). The V end lost 0 bases, the J end lost 1 base, and 6 bases lay between the germline ends. The CDR3 region has the DNA TGTGCCAGCAGTTACTCGGCGGCGAACACTGAAGCTTTCTTT. It yields the protein CASSYSAANTEAFF.

This chain connects TRBV5-4 to TRBJ1-1, with a possible D match to TRBD1 (5 bases). Per germline, CDR1 SGHNT and CDR2 YYREEE (reference sequence). The CDR3 runs to 16 residues. V gave up 0 bases and J gave up 1 base, with 13 bases separating them. This CDR3 is CASSLGQRKPNTEAFF. In DNA form, the CDR3 reads TGTGCCAGCAGCTTGGGACAGCGTAAACCGAACACTGAAGCTTTCTTT.

This clone has a handful of counts. This chain joins TRBV28 and TRBJ1-2; no clear D. The CDR3 runs to 12 residues. Germline CDR1 MDHEN, CDR2 SYDVKM. V gave up 2 bases and J gave up 5 bases, with 6 bases separating them. The CDR3 reads CASSLTRYGYTF. CDR3 bases: TGTGCCAGCAGTTTAACCCGGTATGGCTACACCTTC.

This clone occurred once. This chain links TRBV6-1 with TRBJ2-7, with a tentative D call TRBD1 (5 bases). The CDR3 is made up of 14 amino acids. Per the germline V gene, CDR1 is MNHNS and CDR2 is SASEGT. With 6 bases removed from V and 3 bases from J, the gap between germline ends came to 15 bases. The CDR3 DNA is TGTGCCAGCAGGGCCGTGCAGGGAAACTACGAGCAGTACTTC. Protein: CASRAVQGNYEQYF.

This sequence joins TRBV27 and TRBJ1-2; 8 positions match TRBD1. V shed 5 bases and J 6 bases; nucleotides not matched to a gene: 11. This CDR3 contains 15 residues. Germline V CDR1 and CDR2: MNHEY, SMNVEV (reference sequence). The DNA of the CDR3 is TGTGCCAGCAGTACGGGCAGGGGGCGTAGGCATGGCTACACCTTC. Translation: CASSTGRGRRHGYTF.

The rearrangement uses TRBV6-5 and TRBJ1-3, with D possibly TRBD1 on 6 matching bases. V gave up 2 bases and J gave up 8 bases, with 13 bases separating them. The CDR3 loop spans 14 amino acids. Germline V CDR1 and CDR2: MNHEY, SVGAGI. This chain's CDR3 is CASSYHAGVDTIYF. The CDR3 DNA reads as TGTGCCAGCAGTTACCATGCAGGGGTTGACACCATATATTTT.

CDR3: CASSESSGVLETQYF. In DNA, the CDR3 is TGTGCCAGCAGCGAGAGTAGCGGGGTATTAGAGACCCAGTACTTC. The chain recombines TRBV5-6 with TRBJ2-5; 8 bases are shared with TRBD2. The CDR3 has 15 residues. The trim removed 4 bases at V and 4 bases at J, leaving 9 bases unmatched. Germline V CDR1 and CDR2: SGHDT, YYEEEE.